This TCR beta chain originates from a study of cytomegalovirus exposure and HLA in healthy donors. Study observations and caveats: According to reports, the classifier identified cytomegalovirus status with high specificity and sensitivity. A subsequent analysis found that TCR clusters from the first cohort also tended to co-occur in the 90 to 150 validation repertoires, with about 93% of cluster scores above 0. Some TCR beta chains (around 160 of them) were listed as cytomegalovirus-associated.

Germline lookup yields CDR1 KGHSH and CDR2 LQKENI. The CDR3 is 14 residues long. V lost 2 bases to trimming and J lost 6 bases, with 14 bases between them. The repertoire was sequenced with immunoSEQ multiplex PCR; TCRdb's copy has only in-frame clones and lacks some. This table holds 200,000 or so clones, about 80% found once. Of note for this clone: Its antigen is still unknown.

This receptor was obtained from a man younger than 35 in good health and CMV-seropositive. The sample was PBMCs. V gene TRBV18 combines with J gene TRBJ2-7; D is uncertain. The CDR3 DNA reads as TGTGCCAGCTCACCAGGATCCAGACGAGGCGAGCAGTACTTC. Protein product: CASSPGSRRGEQYF.